One and the same sample provided the 19 T cell receptor beta chains below, sequenced in a study of cytomegalovirus exposure and HLA in healthy donors. The PCR had 60 Vbeta and 13 Jbeta primers. Method: immunoSEQ multiplex PCR; TCRdb's copy keeps in-frame clones and lacks some. In the table there are fewer than 200,000 clones, around 80% of which are singletons. Sample: PBMCs. The receptors come from a woman in her thirties or forties in good health and CMV-seronegative.

A note on this clone: The germline gene is not matched at one end of the junction; a read error may be the cause. The chain employs TRBV6-4 and TRBJ1-5, with 12 nucleotides matching TRBD1. The CDR3 length is 15 residues. Germline V CDR1 and CDR2: MRHNA, SNTAGT. The chain's CDR3 is CASSPGTGGNQLQHF. In DNA, the CDR3 is TGTGCCAGCAGTCCCGGGACAGGGGGCAATCAGCTCCAGCATTTT.

This chain connects TRBV28 to TRBJ2-5; TRBD1 aligns across 8 bases. The CDR3 is 13 residues long. CDR1 is MDHEN, CDR2 SYDVKM, per germline. With V trimmed by 4 bases and J by 5 bases, 3 bases remained unmatched. CDR3 DNA sequence: TGTGCCAGCAGTTACCGACAGGGGGAGACCCAGTACTTC. Protein sequence: CASSYRQGETQYF.

The count of this clone is one. The chain links TRBV13 to TRBJ2-7; 9 positions agree with TRBD1. From germline, CDR1 is PRHDT and CDR2 FYEKMQ (reference sequence). The CDR3 runs to 15 residues. V was clipped by 2 bases and J by 5 bases; unmatched bases: 7. The CDR3 protein is CASSLFGTGRNEQYF. For the CDR3, the DNA is TGTGCCAGCAGCTTATTCGGGACAGGGAGGAACGAGCAGTACTTC. The entire variable domain, with the rest obtained from reference TRBV13 and TRBJ2-7, is as follows: AAGVIQSPRHLIKEKRETATLKCYPIPRHDTVYWYQQGPGQDPQFLISFYEKMQSDKGSIPDRFSAQQFSDYHSELNMSSLELGDSALYFCASSLFGTGRNEQYFGPGTRLTVT.

In its sample, this clone was seen a few times. J is TRBJ1-1 and V is TRBV5-1; D possibly corresponds to TRBD1 (6 bases). Per germline, CDR1 SGHRS and CDR2 YFSETQ. Trimming shortened V by 4 bases and J by 10 bases, and 17 bases separated the two germline ends. The CDR3 runs 13 residues. The CDR3 protein is CASSPSIQGGAFF. CDR3 sequence (DNA): TGCGCCAGCAGCCCATCAATACAGGGTGGAGCTTTCTTT. The whole variable domain, filled in from reference TRBV5-1 and TRBJ1-1, reads KAGVTQTPRYLIKTRGQQVTLSCSPISGHRSVSWYQQTPGQGLQFLFEYFSETQRNKGNFPGRFSGRQFSNSRSEMNVSTLELGDSALYLCASSPSIQGGAFFGQGTRLTVV.

The chain employs TRBV7-3 and TRBJ1-3; D is uncertain. V lost 5 bases and J 16 bases, leaving 21 bases between the germline ends. The CDR3 has 13 residues. The germline V gene encodes CDR1 SGHTA and CDR2 FQGTGA. In DNA form, the CDR3 reads TGTGCCAGCAGCAACGTCCCTCGCGAAGTAATGTATTTT. This translates into CASSNVPREVMYF.

V usage is TRBV7-2 and J usage is TRBJ2-7, with D perhaps matching TRBD2 (6 bases). Germline assignment: CDR1 SGHTA and CDR2 FQGNSA. The CDR3 contains 14 residues. Trimming stripped 4 bases from V and 2 bases from J, with 12 bases between. DNA for the CDR3: TGTGCCAGCAGCTACCCGGGACTTACCTACGAGCAGTACTTC. It encodes CASSYPGLTYEQYF. The full variable domain, its missing parts supplied by reference TRBV7-2 and TRBJ2-7, is GAGVSQSPSNKVTEKGKDVELRCDPISGHTALYWYRQSLGQGLEFLIYFQGNSAPDKSGLPSDRFSAERTGGSVSTLTIQRTQQEDSAVYLCASSYPGLTYEQYFGPGTRLTVT.

The chain couples TRBV6-5 to TRBJ2-5; 9 nucleotides match TRBD2. Germline assignment: CDR1 MNHEY and CDR2 SVGAGI. J was trimmed by 2 bases and V by 5 bases; bases with no gene match: 6. The CDR3 loop spans 15 amino acids. The CDR3 loop reads CASSPLAGGQETQYF. The CDR3 DNA sequence: TGTGCCAGCAGTCCCCTGGCGGGAGGGCAAGAGACCCAGTACTTC.

The V call is TRBV18, the J call TRBJ1-1, with 7 bases aligning to TRBD1. Germline V gene sequence: CDR1 KGHSH, CDR2 LQKENI. The CDR3 has 14 residues. The V and J ends lost 6 bases and 2 bases, in that order; junction bases with no gene match: 6. CDR3 nucleotides: TGTGCCAGCTCCCTCGGGACAGCCAACACTGAAGCTTTCTTT. As protein: CASSLGTANTEAFF.

The rearrangement joins TRBV5-1 to TRBJ2-7; D uncertain. Germline CDR1 reads SGHRS; CDR2 reads YFSETQ. V was cut by 4 bases and J by 0 bases, with 8 bases left in between. This CDR3 is built from 13 residues. The CDR3, as DNA: TGCGCCAGCAGCGATCCTAGCTCCTACGAGCAGTACTTC. Amino acid sequence: CASSDPSSYEQYF.

This chain links TRBV14 with TRBJ2-2, with D possibly TRBD2 on 6 matching bases. CDR1 and CDR2 from the germline V gene are SGHDN and FVKESK. The CDR3 extends over 14 amino acids. Deletions cut 0 bases from V and 13 bases from J, with 15 bases between. Here the CDR3 reads CASSQDAGLGRLFF. The CDR3 bases are TGTGCCAGCAGCCAAGATGCGGGGCTTGGAAGGCTGTTTTTT.

V gene TRBV11-2 combines with J gene TRBJ1-5; D is ambiguous. Germline assignment: CDR1 SGHAT and CDR2 FQNNGV. Trimming took off 3 bases at V and 9 bases at J, with 18 bases between the two ends. The CDR3 totals 15 residues. The CDR3 sequence is CASSFGEGFQGPQHF. In DNA form, the CDR3 reads TGTGCCAGCAGCTTCGGCGAGGGTTTTCAAGGGCCCCAGCATTTT.

This CDR3 reads CASSIDGSGELFF. CDR3 coding DNA: TGTGCCAGTAGTATTGACGGGTCCGGGGAGCTGTTTTTT. The chain joins TRBV19 to TRBJ2-2, with D uncertain. CDR1 and CDR2 (germline): LNHDA, SQIVND (reference sequence). The germline V and J ends were trimmed by 3 bases and 6 bases, with 8 bases remaining between them. The length of the CDR3 is 13 residues.

To note about this clone: The same CDR3 can be traced to other DNA sequences in this sample. The chain has TRBV5-1 and TRBJ2-2; 7 bases line up with TRBD1. CDR1 SGHRS and CDR2 YFSETQ come from the germline V gene. CDR3 size: 16 residues. Germline trimming cut 0 bases from V and 0 bases from J; bases unmatched to any gene: 2. The CDR3 here is CASSLEGTANTGELFF. The DNA of the CDR3 is TGCGCCAGCAGCTTGGAAGGGACAGCGAACACCGGGGAGCTGTTTTTT.

The rearrangement uses TRBV11-3 and TRBJ1-1; D is undetermined. Germline loops: CDR1 SGHNT, CDR2 YENEEA. This CDR3 comprises 13 residues. V was shortened by 5 bases and J by 2 bases, with 9 bases between the two germline ends. The CDR3, as DNA: TGTGCCAGCAGCCCGACACAAAACACTGAAGCTTTCTTT. Amino acid sequence: CASSPTQNTEAFF.

The chain combines TRBV7-3 with TRBJ2-1, with TRBD1 as a possible D gene (7 bases). CDR3 length: 12 amino acids. Looked up from germline, CDR1 is SGHTA and CDR2 is FQGTGA. Trimming pared 4 bases from V and 9 bases from J, leaving 10 bases between. DNA of the CDR3: TGTGCCAGCAGCTCAGGGGGGTTTGAGCAGTTCTTC. This codes for CASSSGGFEQFF.

The V call is TRBV6-5, the J call TRBJ1-3; a possible D gene is TRBD1 (5 bases). Germline CDR1 and CDR2: MNHEY and SVGAGI. V shed 6 bases and J shed 2 bases, with 11 bases lying between them. The CDR3 sequence is 14 residues long. CDR3 sequence: CASRQGTPGNTIYF. The CDR3 DNA reads as TGTGCCAGCAGGCAGGGTACCCCTGGAAACACCATATATTTT.

The chain joins TRBV7-9 to TRBJ2-5, with 9 bases aligning to TRBD1. CDR3 length: 13 amino acids. V lost 5 bases, J lost 5 bases, and 3 bases stayed unmatched. From germline, CDR1 is SEHNR and CDR2 FQNEAQ (reference sequence). In DNA form, the CDR3 reads TGTGCCAGCAGCCTGGACAGGGGCGAGACCCAGTACTTC. Amino acids: CASSLDRGETQYF.

Only a few counts were recorded for this clone. The chain recombines TRBV27 with TRBJ1-6; perhaps TRBD1 as D (5 bases). V was pared by 2 bases and J by 5 bases, with 10 bases between. Germline CDR1 reads MNHEY; CDR2 reads SMNVEV (reference sequence). The CDR3 is 15 residues long. CDR3 bases: TGTGCCAGCAGTTTAGTTCTGGACAATAATTCACCCCTCCACTTT. Translation gives CASSLVLDNNSPLHF.

This clone was observed a single time. The chain carries TRBV14 and TRBJ2-1; D not certain. V gave up 2 bases and J gave up 8 bases, with 16 bases separating them. Germline-derived CDR1 and CDR2 are SGHDN and FVKESK. CDR3 size: 15 residues. The CDR3 here is CASSQLASIIDEQFF. The CDR3 DNA reads TGTGCCAGCAGCCAACTTGCTAGTATCATCGATGAGCAGTTCTTC.